Shown below are 6 T cell receptor beta chains from a single sample sequenced in a study of T cells after yellow fever vaccination. One entry per CDR3 protein results from TCRdb running MiXCR on the 5' RACE reads. In the table there are 550,000 to 750,000 distinct CDR3 sequences, 13% of which are singletons. The sample here was PBMCs, taken on the day of the yellow fever booster vaccination. Source of these receptors: a young man who received the YFV17D yellow fever vaccine.

This clonotype turned up a few times. The rearrangement uses TRBV5-1 and TRBJ2-2, with 7 bases lining up with TRBD1. The CDR3 is 15 amino acids. Germline values: CDR1 SGHRS, CDR2 YFSETQ. The V and J ends lost 1 base and 10 bases, in that order; junction bases with no gene match: 10. CDR3 DNA: TGCGCCAGCAGCTTGTCCCTCAACACAGGGGAGGAGCTGTTTTTT. Its translation is CASSLSLNTGEELFF.

This chain links TRBV20-1 with TRBJ2-1; 7 bases match TRBD2. The CDR3 totals 16 residues. The V gene end was trimmed by 1 base and the J gene end by 9 bases; junction bases not matched to a gene: 15. CDR1 is DFQATT and CDR2 is SNEGSKA in the germline V gene (reference sequence). DNA of the CDR3: TGCAGTGCTAGAGGACTAGCCCTCGGGTTGGAAAGTGAGCAGTTCTTC. This codes for CSARGLALGLESEQFF.

This clonotype was picked up many times. V is TRBV6-1 and J is TRBJ2-2; D unresolved. The CDR3 contains 15 residues. V lost 7 bases, J lost 8 bases, and 20 bases lay in between. CDR1 and CDR2 from the germline V gene are MNHNS and SASEGT. This CDR3 reads CASNPRRRPPGELFF. The CDR3 bases are TGTGCCAGCAACCCTAGACGACGACCTCCTGGGGAGCTGTTTTTT.

V usage is TRBV27 and J usage is TRBJ2-7; 7 nucleotides agree with TRBD2. The CDR3 totals 14 residues. The germline V gene encodes CDR1 MNHEY and CDR2 SMNVEV (reference sequence). V shed 0 bases, J shed 6 bases, and the junction held 5 bases outside the gene matches. Written as DNA, the CDR3 is TGTGCCAGCAGTTTATCGCTTGGACTAGGCGAGCAGTACTTC. It translates to CASSLSLGLGEQYF.

In its sample, this clonotype was seen a few times. The rearrangement joins TRBV20-1 to TRBJ2-5, with 16 bases matching TRBD2. The CDR3 runs to 16 residues. In germline, CDR1 is DFQATT, CDR2 SNEGSKA (reference sequence). The V and J ends lost 6 bases and 5 bases, in that order; junction bases with no gene match: 9. In DNA, the CDR3 is TGCAGTGCCTCCGGGACTAGCGGGAGGGCCCTGGAGACCCAGTACTTC. It codes for CSASGTSGRALETQYF.

The chain links TRBV7-8 to TRBJ2-1; 7 nucleotides align to TRBD2. The CDR3 loop spans 15 amino acids. V was clipped by 3 bases and J by 5 bases; unmatched bases: 7. Germline loops: CDR1 SGHVS, CDR2 FQNEAQ. The CDR3 nucleotides are TGTGCCAGCAGCTTTCGATTGCGGGAGAACAATGAGCAGTTCTTC. Translated, it gives CASSFRLRENNEQFF.